This is a list of T cell receptor beta chains from one sample in a study of T cell responses to AZD1222 COVID-19 vaccine. Assay: immunoSEQ multiplex PCR; the TCRdb copy retains only in-frame clones and omits some. The sample includes 90,000 to 110,000 clones, 88% of them seen just once. The sequencing used peripheral blood, collected on day 0 of AZD1222 vaccination. These receptor sequences come from an adult in good health. CDR3s include the opening cysteine and the closing phenylalanine or tryptophan. The D gene is left open where the match is weak.

CDR3nt	CDR3aa	j_gene	v_gene	d_gene
TGTGCCAGCAGCCCAATCATCCGAAGCGGGGATGAAAAACTGTTTTTT	CASSPIIRSGDEKLFF	TRBJ1-4	TRBV9	NA
TGTGCCAGCAGCCCCGCTAGCGCCGGGGAGCTGTTTTTT	CASSPASAGELFF	TRBJ2-2	TRBV4-2	NA
TGTGCCAGCAGCCAGGAGGGACTAGCGGGAGGCTACCAGTTCTTC	CASSQEGLAGGYQFF	TRBJ2-1	TRBV3-1/TRBV3-2	TRBD2
TGTGCCAGCAGTGAACGGTATACGCAGTATTTT	CASSERYTQYF	TRBJ2-3	TRBV2	NA
TGTGCCAGCAGCGTAGGTGGGGTTGCTGGAAACACCATATATTTT	CASSVGGVAGNTIYF	TRBJ1-3	TRBV9	NA
TGTGCCAGCAGCCAAGGGCACAGCACGAACACCGGGGAGCTGTTTTTT	CASSQGHSTNTGELFF	TRBJ2-2	TRBV3-1/TRBV3-2	NA
TGTGCCAGCAGTTTACGTCAGGGAAGCTCTGGCTACACCTTC	CASSLRQGSSGYTF	TRBJ1-2	TRBV28	NA
TGCGCCAGCAGTGACCGGACTAGCGACGAGACCCAGTACTTC	CASSDRTSDETQYF	TRBJ2-5	TRBV10-2	TRBD2
TGCGCCAGCAGCCAAGACCCGGGGATCACAGATACGCAGTATTTT	CASSQDPGITDTQYF	TRBJ2-3	TRBV4-1	NA
TGTGCCAGCAGCCCCGAGATTGGGAAAGCCGGGGAGCTGTTTTTT	CASSPEIGKAGELFF	TRBJ2-2	TRBV11-2	NA
TGTGCCAGCTCACCTAATTCGGGAGGTTACAATGAGCAGTTCTTC	CASSPNSGGYNEQFF	TRBJ2-1	TRBV18	TRBD2
TGTGCCAGCAGTCTGGTAGCTCTCAATGAGCAGTTCTTC	CASSLVALNEQFF	TRBJ2-1	TRBV2	NA
TGTGCCAGCAGCCCACACGATATAGCGGCGAGCTCCTACAATGAGCAGTTCTTC	CASSPHDIAASSYNEQFF	TRBJ2-1	TRBV3-1/TRBV3-2	NA
TGCGCCAGCAGCTGGGGGTCGGAGACCCAGTACTTC	CASSWGSETQYF	TRBJ2-5	TRBV5-1	NA
TGCGCCAGCAGCCCAGGACAGCGGTCAGATACGCAGTATTTT	CASSPGQRSDTQYF	TRBJ2-3	TRBV10-1	NA
TGTGCCAGCAGCCTGAGCGGGACTGGGGAGCAGTTCTTC	CASSLSGTGEQFF	TRBJ2-1	TRBV11-3	TRBD2
TGCGCCAGCATAAGGGCTAGCGGGATCTACGAGCAGTACTTC	CASIRASGIYEQYF	TRBJ2-7	TRBV10-1	TRBD2
TGTGCCAGTAGTATCGGTTGGGGAAAGGATTCACCCCTCCACTTT	CASSIGWGKDSPLHF	TRBJ1-6	TRBV19	NA
TGTGCCAGCAGCTTGGGTGGGAGTCAGCATGAGCAGTTCTTC	CASSLGGSQHEQFF	TRBJ2-1	TRBV11-3	NA
TGTGCCACCAGCACACCCAAGCGGACAACCGGCGAGACCCAGTACTTC	CATSTPKRTTGETQYF	TRBJ2-5	TRBV15	NA
TGTGCCAGCAGCCAGCAGGAGACCAACGTCCTGACTTTC	CASSQQETNVLTF	TRBJ2-6	TRBV4-2	NA
TGCGCCAGCAGAGAAACTAGCGGGAGCGTCTACGAGCAGTACTTC	CASRETSGSVYEQYF	TRBJ2-7	TRBV10-2	TRBD2
TGTGCCAGCAGTCCTGGACTAGCGGGAGTGGGTGAGCAGTTCTTC	CASSPGLAGVGEQFF	TRBJ2-1	TRBV27	TRBD2